Shown below are 19 T cell receptor beta chains from a single sample sequenced in a study of CD8+CD57+ T cells in acquired aplastic anemia. Profiling of TCR beta VDJ combinations and CDR3 sequences used genomic DNA as template. TCRdb itself ran the reads through MiXCR, one entry per CDR3 protein. The sample consists of some 180,000 distinct CDR3 sequences, more than 60% of them appearing once. Sequencing involved patients with CD8+CD57+ cell expansion previously shown by flow cytometry. Sequencing was performed on sorted CD4+, CD8+, or CD8+CD57+ T cells (not recorded which) from PBMCs. These receptors were obtained from a human donor with aplastic anemia.

This clonotype was seen a handful of times. This chain links TRBV29-1 with TRBJ2-7, with 9 nucleotides matching TRBD2. Looked up from germline, CDR1 is SQVTM and CDR2 is ANQGSEA. The CDR3 sequence is 12 residues long. The J segment lost 5 bases and the V segment lost 7 bases, leaving 6 bases of the junction unmatched. CDR3 sequence: CSAAGTSNEQYF. For the CDR3, the DNA is TGCAGCGCGGCCGGGACTAGCAACGAGCAGTACTTC.

The rearrangement joins TRBV30 to TRBJ2-7; D call uncertain. This CDR3 has 14 amino acids. From germline, CDR1 is GTSNPN and CDR2 SVGIG (reference sequence). V lost 0 bases to trimming and J lost 0 bases, with 9 bases between them. The CDR3 loop reads CAWSVGGYSYEQYF. For the CDR3, the DNA is TGTGCCTGGAGTGTGGGCGGTTACTCCTACGAGCAGTACTTC.

This clonotype was seen repeatedly, ten times or more. The chain is built from TRBV9 and TRBJ1-2; TRBD1 matches at 11 bases. Trimming cost V 0 bases and J 6 bases; bases outside gene matches: 4. Per germline, CDR1 SGDLS and CDR2 YYNGEE. CDR3 length: 15 residues. In DNA form, the CDR3 reads TGTGCCAGCAGCGTAGTAGGACAGGGGGCAGATGGCTACACCTTC. It yields the protein CASSVVGQGADGYTF.

The chain is built from TRBV15 and TRBJ2-3, with TRBD2 matching 9 bases. Germline lookup yields CDR1 LNHNV and CDR2 YYDKDF (reference sequence). V shed 3 bases, J shed 1 base, and the junction held 2 bases outside the gene matches. The length of the CDR3 is 15 residues. The CDR3 DNA is TGTGCCACCAGCAGGAGGACTAGCGGCACAGATACGCAGTATTTT. It translates to CATSRRTSGTDTQYF.

The chain combines TRBV10-3 with TRBJ1-6; D perhaps matches TRBD1 (5 bases). The CDR3 contains 13 residues. Deletions cut 4 bases from V and 10 bases from J, with 11 bases between. CDR1 and CDR2 from the germline V gene are ENHRY and SYGVKD. The CDR3 region is CAISAGGSSPLHF. CDR3 nucleotide sequence: TGTGCCATCAGTGCGGGGGGGTCCTCACCCCTCCACTTT.

This clonotype has only a few counts. The J gene is TRBJ2-5, the V gene TRBV19; D remains unclear. Germline CDR1 is LNHDA and CDR2 is SQIVND (reference sequence). The CDR3 is made up of 14 amino acids. V was clipped by 3 bases and J by 1 base, with 9 bases between them. The CDR3 nucleotides read TGTGCCAGTAGTATGGGCCAGGTCCAAGAGACCCAGTACTTC. Its translation: CASSMGQVQETQYF.

The V call is TRBV28, the J call TRBJ2-5; TRBD1 matches 9 bases. V dropped 4 bases and J dropped 5; count of bases not matched to a gene: 11. Looked up from germline, CDR1 is MDHEN and CDR2 is SYDVKM. The CDR3 contains 16 residues. DNA for the CDR3: TGTGCCAGCAGTTCCCTAGGACAGGGGATTGGGGAGACCCAGTACTTC. Residues: CASSSLGQGIGETQYF.

This sequence joins TRBV19 and TRBJ2-1; perhaps TRBD1 as D (5 bases). The CDR3 runs 12 residues. The V end lost 7 bases, the J end lost 12 bases, and 16 bases lay between the germline ends. The germline V gene has CDR1 LNHDA and CDR2 SQIVND (reference sequence). This CDR3 reads CASNQGTFRQFF. For the CDR3, the DNA is TGTGCCAGTAACCAGGGTACATTCAGGCAGTTCTTC.

This clonotype was seen ten or more times. The V and J genes are TRBV19 and TRBJ2-1; D might be TRBD2 (6 bases). The germline V gene encodes CDR1 LNHDA and CDR2 SQIVND (reference sequence). The CDR3 has 15 residues. V lost 5 bases and J lost 2, with 13 bases in between. DNA of the CDR3: TGTGCCAGTAGTCTGGCTAGCGAAACCTACAATGAGCAGTTCTTC. The encoded protein is CASSLASETYNEQFF.

Only a few counts were recorded for this clonotype. This chain connects TRBV12-3 or TRBV12-4 to TRBJ2-7, with 13 bases fitting TRBD2. The CDR3 contains 15 residues. V dropped 5 bases and J dropped 2; count of bases not matched to a gene: 3. CDR3 in amino acids: CASSTGTSGTYEQYF. The CDR3 DNA reads as TGTGCCAGCAGTACCGGGACTAGCGGGACCTACGAGCAGTACTTC.

There are many counts of this clonotype. The chain is built from TRBV12-3 or TRBV12-4 and TRBJ2-3; 9 bases line up with TRBD2. V was pared by 5 bases and J by 6 bases, with 3 bases of the junction left unmatched. The CDR3 length is 13 residues. CDR3 protein: CASSRLAGDTQYF. As DNA, the CDR3 is TGTGCCAGCAGTAGGCTAGCGGGGGATACGCAGTATTTT.

The chain has TRBV24-1 and TRBJ1-6, with D uncertain. Germline-derived CDR1 and CDR2 are KGHDR and SFDVKD. Trimming cost V 4 bases and J 5 bases, with 11 bases left between them. The CDR3 contains 15 residues. The CDR3 sequence is CATSDGTRDNSPLHF. As DNA, the CDR3 is TGTGCCACCAGTGACGGTACACGCGATAATTCACCCCTCCACTTT.

The rearrangement joins TRBV14 to TRBJ2-1; D not resolved. The V gene lost 2 bases and the J gene lost 9 bases, with 5 bases spanning the gap. Germline V gene data show CDR1 as SGHDN and CDR2 as FVKESK. The CDR3 runs to 11 residues. The CDR3 bases are TGTGCCAGCAGCCAATCGGTTGAGCAGTTCTTC. It specifies CASSQSVEQFF.

V usage is TRBV7-3 and J usage is TRBJ2-1; TRBD1 aligns across 9 bases. The ends lost 5 bases at V and 7 bases at J; junction bases unmatched: 18. CDR3 length: 18 amino acids. Germline CDR1 SGHTA, CDR2 FQGTGA. In nucleotides, the CDR3 is TGTGCCAGCAGCAAGCAAACCTCGGGACAGGGTAGGAAAAATGAGCAGTTCTTC. Translated, it gives CASSKQTSGQGRKNEQFF.

V and J are TRBV7-9 and TRBJ2-2, with a possible D match to TRBD1 (6 bases). The CDR3 extends over 13 amino acids. Germline CDR1 is SEHNR and CDR2 is FQNEAQ (reference sequence). The V gene lost 9 bases and the J gene lost 7 bases, with 15 bases spanning the gap. The DNA of the CDR3 is TGTGCCAGGGCCGACAGGCCGGGCGGGGAGCTGTTTTTT. Residues: CARADRPGGELFF. Complete variable domain (other parts from reference TRBV7-9 and TRBJ2-2): DTGVSQNPRHKITKRGQNVTFRCDPISEHNRLYWYRQTLGQGPEFLTYFQNEAQLEKSRLLSDRFSAERPKGSFSTLEIQRTEQGDSAMYLCARADRPGGELFFGEGSRLTVL.

Of note for this clonotype: This may be a read error, as it is one base from a much larger clone. This chain joins TRBV10-3 and TRBJ2-1, with a tentative D call TRBD1 (6 bases). The germline CDR1 and CDR2 sequences are ENHRY and SYGVKD. The CDR3 is 12 amino acids. The ends were cut back, 6 bases at V and 8 bases at J, with 11 bases in the middle. CDR3 amino acids: CAIRPTGYEQFF. The CDR3 nucleotides are TGTGCCATCAGGCCGACAGGCTATGAGCAGTTCTTC.

The chain joins TRBV19 to TRBJ2-3, with TRBD2 as a possible D gene (6 bases). This CDR3 contains 13 residues. V was clipped by 7 bases and J by 2 bases, with 10 bases between them. CDR1 LNHDA and CDR2 SQIVND come from the germline V gene (reference sequence). In nucleotides, the CDR3 is TGTGCCAGTAATGGGGGGAACACAGATACGCAGTATTTT. It encodes CASNGGNTDTQYF.

This rearrangement joins TRBV5-1 to TRBJ2-3; TRBD2 aligns across 7 bases. The CDR3 totals 14 residues. Germline CDR1 reads SGHRS; CDR2 reads YFSETQ. V dropped 5 bases and J dropped 4; count of bases not matched to a gene: 7. The CDR3 loop reads CASRSLAEADTQYF. The DNA of the CDR3 is TGCGCCAGCAGGAGTCTAGCGGAGGCAGATACGCAGTATTTT.

This rearrangement joins TRBV19 to TRBJ2-3, with D unclear. Germline V gene sequence: CDR1 LNHDA, CDR2 SQIVND (reference sequence). Trimming took 5 bases from V and 11 from J, leaving 17 bases between them. CDR3 length equals 13 residues. In DNA form, the CDR3 reads TGTGCCAGTAGTGCTCAACAGACTCCAAAGCAGTATTTT. Translated, it gives CASSAQQTPKQYF.